This T cell receptor beta chain was observed in a study of blood T cell repertoires in COVID-19. Profiling relied on immunoSEQ multiplex PCR, and the TCRdb table lists in-frame clones only, not all of them. The repertoire holds fewer than 450,000 clones, 80% to 90% seen once, with roughly 6% in the top ten. The material sequenced was peripheral blood. The clonotype originates from a woman aged 45-65 years with COVID-19, enrolled during active disease.

CDR3 sequence (DNA): TGTGCCAGCAGCAAAAACGGGACTAGCGGGAGTAAGGCCGGGGAGCTGTTTTTT. Translating gives CASSKNGTSGSKAGELFF. The V call is TRBV7-6, the J call TRBJ2-2, with TRBD2 identical over 14 bases. The J segment lost 6 bases and the V segment lost 5 bases, leaving 11 bases of the junction unmatched. Germline CDR1 reads SGHVS; CDR2 reads FNYEAQ. This CDR3 has 18 amino acids.